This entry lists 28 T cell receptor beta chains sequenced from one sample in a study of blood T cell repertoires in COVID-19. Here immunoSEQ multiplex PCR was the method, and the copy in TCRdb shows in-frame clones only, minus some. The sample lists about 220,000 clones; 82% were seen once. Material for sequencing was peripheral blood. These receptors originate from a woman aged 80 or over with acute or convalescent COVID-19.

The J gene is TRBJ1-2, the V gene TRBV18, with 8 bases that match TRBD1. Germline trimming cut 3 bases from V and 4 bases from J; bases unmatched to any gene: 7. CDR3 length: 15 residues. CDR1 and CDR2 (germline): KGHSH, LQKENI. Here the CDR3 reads CASSPGQGILYGYTF. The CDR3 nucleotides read TGTGCCAGCTCACCCGGACAGGGAATCCTCTATGGCTACACCTTC.

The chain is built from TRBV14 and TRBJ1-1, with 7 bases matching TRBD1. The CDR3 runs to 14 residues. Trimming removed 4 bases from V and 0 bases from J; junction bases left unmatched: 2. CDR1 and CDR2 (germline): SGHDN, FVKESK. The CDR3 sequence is CASSRQGMNTEAFF. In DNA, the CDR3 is TGTGCCAGCAGCCGACAGGGCATGAACACTGAAGCTTTCTTT.

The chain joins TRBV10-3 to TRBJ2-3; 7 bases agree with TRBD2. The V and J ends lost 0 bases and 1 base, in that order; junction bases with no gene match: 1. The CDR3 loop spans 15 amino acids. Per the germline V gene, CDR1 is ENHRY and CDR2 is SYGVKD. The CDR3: CAISESGGGTDTQYF. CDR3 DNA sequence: TGTGCCATCAGTGAGTCGGGGGGGGGCACAGATACGCAGTATTTT.

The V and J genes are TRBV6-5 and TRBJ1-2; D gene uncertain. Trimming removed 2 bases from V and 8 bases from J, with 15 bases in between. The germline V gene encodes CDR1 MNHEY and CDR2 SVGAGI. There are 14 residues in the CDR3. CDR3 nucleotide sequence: TGTGCCAGCAGTTACCTAGAATCTGAGGGAGGCTACACCTTC. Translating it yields CASSYLESEGGYTF.

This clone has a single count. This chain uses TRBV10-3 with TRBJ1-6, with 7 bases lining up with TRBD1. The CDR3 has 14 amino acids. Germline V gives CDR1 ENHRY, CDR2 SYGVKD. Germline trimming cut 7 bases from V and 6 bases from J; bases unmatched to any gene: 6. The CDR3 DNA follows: TGTGCCATCACCGAGGGACAGCTTAATTCACCCCTCCACTTT. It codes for CAITEGQLNSPLHF.

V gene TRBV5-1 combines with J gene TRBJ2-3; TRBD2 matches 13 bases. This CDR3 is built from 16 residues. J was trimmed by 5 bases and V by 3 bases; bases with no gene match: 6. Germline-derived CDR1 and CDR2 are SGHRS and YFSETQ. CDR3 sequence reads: CASSSTTSGGKDTQYF. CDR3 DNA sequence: TGCGCCAGCAGCTCCACGACTAGCGGGGGGAAAGATACGCAGTATTTT.

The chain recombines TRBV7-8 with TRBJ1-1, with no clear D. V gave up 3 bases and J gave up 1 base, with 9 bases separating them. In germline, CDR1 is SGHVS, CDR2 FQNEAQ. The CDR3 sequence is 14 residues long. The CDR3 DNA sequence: TGTGCCAGCAGCTTTCTCGACAAGAACACTGAAGCTTTCTTT. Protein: CASSFLDKNTEAFF.

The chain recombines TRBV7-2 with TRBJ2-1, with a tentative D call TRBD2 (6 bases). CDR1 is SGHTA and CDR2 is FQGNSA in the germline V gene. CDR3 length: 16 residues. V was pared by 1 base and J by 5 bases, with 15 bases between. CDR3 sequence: CASSLGLGGRNNEQFF. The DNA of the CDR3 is TGTGCCAGCAGCTTAGGCCTTGGGGGGAGAAACAATGAGCAGTTCTTC.

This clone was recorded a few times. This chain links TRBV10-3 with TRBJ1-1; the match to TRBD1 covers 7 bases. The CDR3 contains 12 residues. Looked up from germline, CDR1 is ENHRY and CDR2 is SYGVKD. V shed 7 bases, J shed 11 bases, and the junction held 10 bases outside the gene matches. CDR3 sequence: CAIKSPDRDAFF. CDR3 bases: TGTGCCATCAAGAGCCCCGACAGGGACGCTTTCTTT.

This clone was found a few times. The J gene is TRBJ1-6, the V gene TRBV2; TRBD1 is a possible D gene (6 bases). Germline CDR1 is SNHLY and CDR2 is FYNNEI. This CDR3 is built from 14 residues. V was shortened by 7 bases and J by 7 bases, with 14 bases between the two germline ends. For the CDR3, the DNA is TGTGCCAGCAATGCGGACAGCAAAAATTCACCCCTCCACTTT. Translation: CASNADSKNSPLHF.

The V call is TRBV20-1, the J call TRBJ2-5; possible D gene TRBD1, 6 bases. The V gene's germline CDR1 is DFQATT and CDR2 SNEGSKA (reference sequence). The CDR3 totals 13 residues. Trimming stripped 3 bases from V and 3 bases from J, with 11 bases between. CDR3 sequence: CSASRDTKETQYF. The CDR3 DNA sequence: TGCAGTGCTAGTCGGGACACAAAAGAGACCCAGTACTTC.

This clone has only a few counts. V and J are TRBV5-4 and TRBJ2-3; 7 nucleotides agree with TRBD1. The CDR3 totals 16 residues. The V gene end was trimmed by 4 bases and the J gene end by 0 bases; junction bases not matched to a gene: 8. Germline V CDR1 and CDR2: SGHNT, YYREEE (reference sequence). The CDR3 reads CASSPNRGLSTDTQYF. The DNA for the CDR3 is TGTGCCAGCAGCCCGAACAGGGGCCTTAGCACAGATACGCAGTATTTT.

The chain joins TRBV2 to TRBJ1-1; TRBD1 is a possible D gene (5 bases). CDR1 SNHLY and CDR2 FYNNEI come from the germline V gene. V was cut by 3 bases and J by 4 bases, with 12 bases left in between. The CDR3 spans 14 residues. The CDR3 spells CASSDQGSGTEAFF. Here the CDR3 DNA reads TGTGCCAGCAGTGATCAGGGTTCAGGCACTGAAGCTTTCTTT.

CDR3 sequence: CASSPVGQGNYGYTF. DNA of the CDR3: TGTGCCAGCAGCCCAGTCGGGCAGGGCAACTATGGCTACACCTTC. This sequence joins TRBV3-1 (or the pseudogene TRBV3-2) and TRBJ1-2, with D possibly TRBD1 on 5 matching bases. The CDR3 loop spans 15 amino acids. V was clipped by 4 bases and J by 2 bases, with 14 bases between them. The germline V gene encodes CDR1 LGHDT and CDR2 YNNKEL (reference sequence).

The CDR3 DNA sequence: TGTGCCAGCAGTCGGGCTAGCGGGGCAGACCGGCAAGAGACCCAGTACTTC. Residues: CASSRASGADRQETQYF. The V and J genes are TRBV5-4 and TRBJ2-5, with TRBD2 identical over 9 bases. Germline V gene data show CDR1 as SGHNT and CDR2 as YYREEE (reference sequence). The CDR3 runs to 17 residues. V was clipped by 5 bases and J by 2 bases; unmatched bases: 13.

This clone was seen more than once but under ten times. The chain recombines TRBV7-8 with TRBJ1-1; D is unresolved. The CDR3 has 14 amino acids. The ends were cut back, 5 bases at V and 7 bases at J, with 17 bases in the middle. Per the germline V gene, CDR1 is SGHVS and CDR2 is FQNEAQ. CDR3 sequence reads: CASSPLALASEAFF. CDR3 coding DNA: TGTGCCAGCAGCCCCTTAGCCCTCGCGAGTGAAGCTTTCTTT.

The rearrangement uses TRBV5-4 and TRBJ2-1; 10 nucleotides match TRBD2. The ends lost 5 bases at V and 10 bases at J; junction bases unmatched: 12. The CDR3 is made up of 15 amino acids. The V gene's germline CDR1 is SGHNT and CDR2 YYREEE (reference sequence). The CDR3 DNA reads TGTGCCAGCAGTTTATTAGCGGGGGGCCTAGGGGAGCAGTTCTTC. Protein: CASSLLAGGLGEQFF.

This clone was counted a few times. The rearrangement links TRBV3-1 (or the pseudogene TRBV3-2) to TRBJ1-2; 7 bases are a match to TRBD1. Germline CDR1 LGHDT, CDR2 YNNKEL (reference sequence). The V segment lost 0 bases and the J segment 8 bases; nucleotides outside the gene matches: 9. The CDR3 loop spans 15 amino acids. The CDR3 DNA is TGTGCCAGCAGCCAAGAAGGAGAGAGGACAGGAGGCTACACCTTC. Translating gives CASSQEGERTGGYTF.

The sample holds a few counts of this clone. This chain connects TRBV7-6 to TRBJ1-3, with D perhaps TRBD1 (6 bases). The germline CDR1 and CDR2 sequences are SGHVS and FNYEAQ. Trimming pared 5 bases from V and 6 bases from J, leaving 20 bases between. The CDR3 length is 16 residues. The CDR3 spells CASSPQAGTNLNTIYF. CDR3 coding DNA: TGTGCCAGCAGCCCGCAGGCCGGGACAAACCTAAACACCATATATTTT.

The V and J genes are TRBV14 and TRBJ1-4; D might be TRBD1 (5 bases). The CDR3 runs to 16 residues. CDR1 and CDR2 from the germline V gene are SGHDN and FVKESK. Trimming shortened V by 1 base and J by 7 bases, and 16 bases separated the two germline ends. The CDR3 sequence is CASSQVRGGKGEKLFF. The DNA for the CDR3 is TGTGCCAGCAGCCAAGTGCGGGGGGGGAAAGGTGAAAAACTGTTTTTT.

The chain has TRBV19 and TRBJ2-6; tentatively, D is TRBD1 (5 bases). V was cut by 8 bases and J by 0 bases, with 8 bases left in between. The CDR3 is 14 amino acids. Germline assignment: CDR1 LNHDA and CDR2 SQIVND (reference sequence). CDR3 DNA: TGTGCCAGTGGGGCGAACTCTGGGGCCAACGTCCTGACTTTC. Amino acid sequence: CASGANSGANVLTF.

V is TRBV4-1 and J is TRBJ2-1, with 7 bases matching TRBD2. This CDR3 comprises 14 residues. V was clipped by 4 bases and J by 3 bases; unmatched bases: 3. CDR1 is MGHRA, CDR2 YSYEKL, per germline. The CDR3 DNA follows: TGCGCCAGCAGCCCCGGGGGGAACTACAATGAGCAGTTCTTC. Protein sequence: CASSPGGNYNEQFF.

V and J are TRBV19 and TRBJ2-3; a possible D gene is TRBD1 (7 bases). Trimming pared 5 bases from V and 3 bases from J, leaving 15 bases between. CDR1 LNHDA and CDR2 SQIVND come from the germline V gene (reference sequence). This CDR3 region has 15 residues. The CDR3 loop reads CASSRQGDFTDTQYF. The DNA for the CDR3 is TGTGCCAGTAGTCGCCAGGGGGACTTTACAGATACGCAGTATTTT. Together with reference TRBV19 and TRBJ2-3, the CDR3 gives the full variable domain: DGGITQSPKYLFRKEGQNVTLSCEQNLNHDAMYWYRQDPGQGLRLIYYSQIVNDFQKGDIAEGYSVSREKKESFPLTVTSAQKNPTAFYLCASSRQGDFTDTQYFGPGTRLTVL.

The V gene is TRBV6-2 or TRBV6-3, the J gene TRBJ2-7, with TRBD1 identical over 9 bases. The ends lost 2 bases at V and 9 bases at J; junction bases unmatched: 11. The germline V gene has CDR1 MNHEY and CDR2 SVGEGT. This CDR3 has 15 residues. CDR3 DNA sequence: TGTGCCAGCAGTTACCCGACAGGGGGTATAGAGCCGCAGTACTTC. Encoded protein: CASSYPTGGIEPQYF.

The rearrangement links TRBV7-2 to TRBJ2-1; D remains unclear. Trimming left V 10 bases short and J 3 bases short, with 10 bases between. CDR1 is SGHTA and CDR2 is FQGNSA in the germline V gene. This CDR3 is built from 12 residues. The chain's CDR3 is CATRSDYNEQFF. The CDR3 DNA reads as TGTGCCACCCGGTCCGACTACAATGAGCAGTTCTTC.

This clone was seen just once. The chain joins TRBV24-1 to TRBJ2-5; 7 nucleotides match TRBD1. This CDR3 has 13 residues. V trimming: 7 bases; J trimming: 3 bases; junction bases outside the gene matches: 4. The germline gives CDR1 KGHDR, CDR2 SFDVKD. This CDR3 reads CATRGGQKETQYF. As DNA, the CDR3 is TGTGCCACCAGAGGGGGACAGAAAGAGACCCAGTACTTC.

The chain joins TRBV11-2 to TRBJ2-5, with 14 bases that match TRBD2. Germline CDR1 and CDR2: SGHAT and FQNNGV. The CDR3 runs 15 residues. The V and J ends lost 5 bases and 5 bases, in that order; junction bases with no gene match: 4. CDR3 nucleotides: TGTGCCAGCAGCCTAAGGACTAGCGGGAGGGAGACCCAGTACTTC. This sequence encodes CASSLRTSGRETQYF. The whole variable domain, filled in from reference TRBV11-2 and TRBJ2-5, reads EAGVAQSPRYKIIEKRQSVAFWCNPISGHATLYWYQQILGQGPKLLIQFQNNGVVDDSQLPKDRFSAERLKGVDSTLKIQPAKLEDSAVYLCASSLRTSGRETQYFGPGTRLLVL.

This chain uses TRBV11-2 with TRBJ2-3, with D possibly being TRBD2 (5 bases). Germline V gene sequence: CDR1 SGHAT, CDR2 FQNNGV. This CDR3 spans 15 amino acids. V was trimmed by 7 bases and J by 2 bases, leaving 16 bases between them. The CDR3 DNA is TGTGCCAGCACCGGGGTGGCGGTGAACACAGATACGCAGTATTTT. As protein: CASTGVAVNTDTQYF.